Presented here are 3 T cell receptor beta chains from one specimen sequenced in a study of technical replicates of blood from a few donors (dated by TCRdb to the late 2010s). Receptors were amplified or captured by the immunoSEQ multiplex PCR assay. TCRdb mirrors the immuneACCESS table, restricted to in-frame sequences. Some clones are absent from its copies; in checked studies, under half trace to an unresolved V gene, and the reason for the others is unknown. This sample has 90,000 to 100,000 clones in its table, and approximately 95% of those were observed once. The ten largest clones capture around 0.24% of the sample. Source material: T cells isolated from PBMCs. The receptors were sampled from a human donor in good health.

CDR3 in amino acids: CASSPPGGNYGYTF. CDR3 bases: TGTGCCAGCAGCCCCCCCGGAGGTAACTATGGCTACACCTTC. This chain uses TRBV14 with TRBJ1-2; D is unclear. Trimming left V 4 bases short and J 1 base short, with 10 bases between. CDR1 and CDR2 (germline): SGHDN, FVKESK. The CDR3 runs to 14 residues.

V is TRBV18 and J is TRBJ1-1; weak D call: TRBD1 (6 bases). Per germline, CDR1 KGHSH and CDR2 LQKENI. The ends were cut back, 0 bases at V and 1 base at J, with 15 bases in the middle. The CDR3 totals 17 residues. CDR3 nucleotides: TGTGCCAGCTCACCACCGGGTATGGGACACTGGAACACTGAAGCTTTCTTT. Protein product: CASSPPGMGHWNTEAFF. Looking up the rest from reference TRBV18 and TRBJ1-1 gives the full variable domain: NAGVMQNPRHLVRRRGQEARLRCSPMKGHSHVYWYRQLPEEGLKFMVYLQKENIIDESGMPKERFSAEFPKEGPSILRIQQVVRGDSAAYFCASSPPGMGHWNTEAFFGQGTRLTVV.

The V call is TRBV5-4, the J call TRBJ2-7, with 8 bases that match TRBD2. The germline V gene encodes CDR1 SGHNT and CDR2 YYREEE (reference sequence). CDR3 length: 16 residues. Germline trimming cut 1 base from V and 4 bases from J; bases unmatched to any gene: 10. In nucleotides, the CDR3 is TGTGCCAGCAGCTTGTCGGCTAGCGGGTTGTTTTACGAGCAGTACTTC. Translation: CASSLSASGLFYEQYF.